The rows below give T cell receptor beta chains drawn from one sample of a study of T cell repertoires in cytomegalovirus infection. TCRdb recomputed calls from the reads with MiXCR, one row per CDR3 protein. The sample shows approximately 500,000 distinct CDR3 sequences, 15% to 20% of them seen only once. The sample comprised CD8+ T cells from PBMCs. These receptors came from a human donor in good health (CMV status not recorded). Some clones in this sample may be carry-over from other donors' samples. Both conserved end residues are part of each CDR3. A D gene is named only where the DNA matches it firmly. Size values are once, few and many counts, or a class for expanded clones, and some rows have none.

d_gene | abundance | j_gene | v_gene | CDR3nt | CDR3aa
- | few | TRBJ2-3 | TRBV11-3 | TGTGCCAGCAGCTTGGAGGGGGAGCTCAGAACAGATACGCAGTATTTT | CASSLEGELRTDTQYF
- | - | TRBJ2-5 | TRBV25-1 | TGTGCCAGCAGTGAATGGGGGGGCGACAGGGCCACTGGGGAGACCCAGTACTTC | CASSEWGGDRATGETQYF
- | - | TRBJ2-7 | TRBV13 | TGTGCCAGCAGGGCTCAGAACGGCTGGAGCTCCTACGAGCAGTACTTC | CASRAQNGWSSYEQYF
TRBD1 | many | TRBJ2-5 | TRBV12-3/TRBV12-4 | TGTGCCAGCAGTCCCGACGGACAGGGGGCAGAGACCCAGTACTTC | CASSPDGQGAETQYF
- | few | TRBJ2-7 | TRBV20-1 | TGCAGTGCTAGAGATCTGACTGAGCAGTACTTC | CSARDLTEQYF
TRBD2 | - | TRBJ2-1 | TRBV29-1 | TGCAGCGCTGACGGGACTAGCGGGCGTAGCTCCTACAATGAGCAGTTCTTC | CSADGTSGRSSYNEQFF
- | - | TRBJ1-2 | TRBV9 | TGTGCCAGCAGCGTAGGGGTCGTGGGATCGGCTAACTATGGCTACACCTTC | CASSVGVVGSANYGYTF
- | - | TRBJ2-1 | TRBV5-4 | TGTGCCAGCAGCTCCCAATATTCGTCTTACAATGAGCAGTTCTTC | CASSSQYSSYNEQFF
TRBD2 | many | TRBJ2-7 | TRBV29-1 | TGCAGCGCGACTAGCGGGAGCTACGAGCAGTACTTC | CSATSGSYEQYF
TRBD1 | - | TRBJ1-4 | TRBV27 | TGTGCCAGCGGGGACAGGGGGGCAACTAATGAAAAACTGTTTTTT | CASGDRGATNEKLFF
TRBD2 | few | TRBJ2-7 | TRBV30 | TGTGCCTGGAGTACCCTAGCGGGAGCAGAAGAGCAGTACTTC | CAWSTLAGAEEQYF
TRBD2 | many | TRBJ2-2 | TRBV7-3 | TGTGCCAGCAGCTTAAACGCGGGAGTAAGGCGAGGCGGGGAGCTGTTTTTT | CASSLNAGVRRGGELFF
- | many | TRBJ2-7 | TRBV7-6 | TGTGCCAGCAGCTTAGGGGGGGCTCCGAGGGAGGACGAGCAGTACTTC | CASSLGGAPREDEQYF
- | many | TRBJ1-6 | TRBV10-3 | TGTGCCATCAGTGAGCCCTACAGTAATTCACCCCTCCACTTT | CAISEPYSNSPLHF
- | many | TRBJ2-1 | TRBV28 | TGTGCCAGCAGTTCCCCGAGCGAGCAGTTCTTC | CASSSPSEQFF
- | - | TRBJ2-7 | TRBV20-1 | TGCAGTGGAAGCAGGACCTACGAGCAGTACTTC | CSGSRTYEQYF
- | - | TRBJ2-2 | TRBV24-1 | TGTGCCACCCGTACGGGGTCCGGGGAGCTGTTTTTT | CATRTGSGELFF
- | few | TRBJ2-3 | TRBV3-1 | TGTGCCAGCAGCCAAGAAATTTTCGGCGGACCTAGCACAGATACGCAGTATTTT | CASSQEIFGGPSTDTQYF
TRBD1 | - | TRBJ1-2 | TRBV7-9 | TGTGCCAGCAGCCCAATAGGGGACAGGGCTTATGGCTACACCTTC | CASSPIGDRAYGYTF
TRBD2 | many | TRBJ2-1 | TRBV11-3 | TGTGCCAGCAGCATTGGACTAGCGCCCTACAATGAGCAGTTCTTC | CASSIGLAPYNEQFF
- | few | TRBJ1-3 | TRBV20-1 | TGCAGTGCTAGAAAGGGGTTGATAAACACCATATATTTT | CSARKGLINTIYF
- | - | TRBJ2-7 | TRBV5-6 | TGTGCCAGCAGTTACATCGGGGTTGGGGTGGGCTACGAGCAGTACTTC | CASSYIGVGVGYEQYF
- | - | TRBJ1-3 | TRBV6-5 | TGTGCCAGCATGCAGGGGCCTGCGGGAAACACCATATATTTT | CASMQGPAGNTIYF
- | many | TRBJ1-2 | TRBV12-3/TRBV12-4 | TGTGCCAGCAGTTTAAGTACGGATAATAACTATGGCTACACCTTC | CASSLSTDNNYGYTF